This T cell receptor beta chain came from a study of blood T cell repertoires in COVID-19. Study as a whole: PBMCs, B-cell-depleted T cells, or T cells were the source of the cDNA or gDNA that made up the material.

The germline V gene encodes CDR1 SGHTA and CDR2 FQGNSA. This CDR3 comprises 16 residues. V dropped 5 bases and J dropped 4 bases, with 20 bases sitting between them. Original processing notes: Quantification of nucleated cells was approximated via reference gene primer amplification. Profiled with immunoSEQ multiplex PCR; TCRdb holds only in-frame clones, not every one. From that table come the V and J calls and clone size; the DNA was used to work out D and trimming. The sample has 50,000 to 70,000 clones; 75% to 95% are singletons. V is TRBV7-2 and J is TRBJ1-1; a possible D gene is TRBD1 (5 bases). The sequenced material came from peripheral blood. The sequence was collected from an elderly woman with active COVID-19. CDR3 amino acids: CASSTPQAGLVTEAFF. The DNA of the CDR3 is TGTGCCAGCAGCACTCCACAGGCCGGTCTTGTCACTGAAGCTTTCTTT.